This TCR beta chain was identified in a study of CD8 T cells in ankylosing spondylitis. Whole-study findings and limits: The study looked at matched synovial fluid samples from ankylosing spondylitis patients. Disease-linked clones were reported to be significantly enriched there. About 8 highly homologous variants formed a TCR beta motif that appeared characteristic of ankylosing spondylitis blood. Prior literature has documented some motif variants in synovial fluid and blood from reactive arthritis.

With respect to this clonotype: Its antigen is as yet unknown.

Libraries for TCR beta were made by quantitative 5'-RACE with molecular barcodes. One entry per CDR3 protein, called by TCRdb with MiXCR from the 5' RACE reads. The sample comprises under 400,000 distinct CDR3 sequences, around a tenth of which are singletons, and roughly 9.2% rests with the top ten. The sequencing input was blood, either unsorted or a sorted T cell fraction (not recorded which). The source of this sequence is a female donor with ankylosing spondylitis or in good health (not recorded which).

The CDR3 sequence: CASSFPGTSSSYEQYF. DNA for the CDR3: TGTGCCAGCAGCTTTCCCGGGACTAGCAGCTCCTACGAGCAGTACTTC. The gene calls are TRBV7-8 and TRBJ2-7; TRBD2 matches 9 bases. The length of the CDR3 is 16 residues. Germline V gene lookup returns CDR1 SGHVS and CDR2 FQNEAQ. J was trimmed by 0 bases and V by 3 bases; bases with no gene match: 6.